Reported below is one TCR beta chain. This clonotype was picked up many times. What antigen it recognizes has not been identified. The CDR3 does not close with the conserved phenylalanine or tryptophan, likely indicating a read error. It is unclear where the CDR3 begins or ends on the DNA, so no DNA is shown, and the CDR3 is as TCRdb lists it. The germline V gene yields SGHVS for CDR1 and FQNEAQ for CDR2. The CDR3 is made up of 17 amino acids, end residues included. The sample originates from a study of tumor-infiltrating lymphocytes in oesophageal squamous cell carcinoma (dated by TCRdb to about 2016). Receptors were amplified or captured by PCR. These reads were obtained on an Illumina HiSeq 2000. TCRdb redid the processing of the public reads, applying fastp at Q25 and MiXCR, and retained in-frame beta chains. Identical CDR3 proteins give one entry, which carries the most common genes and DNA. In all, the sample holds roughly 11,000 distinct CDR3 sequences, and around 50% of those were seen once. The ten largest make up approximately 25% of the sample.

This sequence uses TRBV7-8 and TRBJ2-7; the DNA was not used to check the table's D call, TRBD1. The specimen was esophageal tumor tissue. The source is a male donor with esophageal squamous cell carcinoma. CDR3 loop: CASSLALTGNYGYTFGS.